This TCR beta chain was recovered during a study of blood T cell repertoires in COVID-19. At the level of the study: Some COVID-19 samples were acute and others convalescent; all came from the United States, Italy and Spain. Nucleic acid was either cDNA or gDNA, and it came from T cells, B-cell-depleted T cells, or PBMCs.

Here immunoSEQ multiplex PCR was the method, and the copy in TCRdb shows in-frame clones only, minus some. The sample holds 250,000 to 350,000 clones, approximately 90% seen once. The V gene's germline CDR1 is LNHDA and CDR2 SQIVND (reference sequence). The CDR3 length is 17 residues. J lost 6 bases, V lost 4 bases, and 14 bases had no gene match. The TCR was taken from a man younger than 45 with acute or convalescent COVID-19. The chain combines TRBV19 with TRBJ1-5, with TRBD1 matching over 8 bases. The sample taken for sequencing was peripheral blood. Here the CDR3 reads CASSSPERQGPGQPQHF. The CDR3 bases are TGTGCCAGTAGTAGCCCCGAACGACAGGGGCCAGGTCAGCCCCAGCATTTT.